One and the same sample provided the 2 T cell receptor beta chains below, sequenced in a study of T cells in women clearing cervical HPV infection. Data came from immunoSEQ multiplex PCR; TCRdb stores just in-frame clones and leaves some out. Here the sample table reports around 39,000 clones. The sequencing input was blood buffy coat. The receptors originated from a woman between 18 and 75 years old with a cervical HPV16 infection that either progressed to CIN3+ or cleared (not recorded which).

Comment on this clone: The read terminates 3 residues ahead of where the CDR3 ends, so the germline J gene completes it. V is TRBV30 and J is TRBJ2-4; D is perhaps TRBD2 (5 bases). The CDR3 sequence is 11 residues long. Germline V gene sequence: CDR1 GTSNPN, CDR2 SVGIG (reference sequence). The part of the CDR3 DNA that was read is TGTGCCTGGAGTCCAGGAGGAGGT. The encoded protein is CAWSPGGG. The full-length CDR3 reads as CAWSPGGGQYF.

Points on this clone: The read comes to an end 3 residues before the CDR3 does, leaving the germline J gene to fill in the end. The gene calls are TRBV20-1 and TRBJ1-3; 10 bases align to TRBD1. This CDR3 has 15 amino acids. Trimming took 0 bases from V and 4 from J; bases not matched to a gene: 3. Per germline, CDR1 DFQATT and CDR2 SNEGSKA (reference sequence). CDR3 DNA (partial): TGCAGTGCTAGAGATTGGGACAGGGGAGGAAACACC. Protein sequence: CSARDWDRGGNT. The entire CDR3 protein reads CSARDWDRGGNTIYF.